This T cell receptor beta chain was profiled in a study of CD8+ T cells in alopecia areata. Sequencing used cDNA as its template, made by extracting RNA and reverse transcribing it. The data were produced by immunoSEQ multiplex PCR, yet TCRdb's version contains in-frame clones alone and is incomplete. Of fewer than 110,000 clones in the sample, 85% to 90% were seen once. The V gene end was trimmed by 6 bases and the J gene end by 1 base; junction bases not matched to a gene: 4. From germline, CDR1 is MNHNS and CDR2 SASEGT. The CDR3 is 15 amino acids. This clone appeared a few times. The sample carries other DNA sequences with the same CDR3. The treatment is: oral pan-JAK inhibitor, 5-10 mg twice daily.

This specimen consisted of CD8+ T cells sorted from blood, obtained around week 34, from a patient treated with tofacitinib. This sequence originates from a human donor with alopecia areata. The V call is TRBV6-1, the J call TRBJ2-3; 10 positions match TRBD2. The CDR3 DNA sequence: TGTGCCAGCAGATCTGGACTAGCGGGCACAGATACGCAGTATTTT. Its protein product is CASRSGLAGTDTQYF.